These T cell receptor beta chains were read from a single sample in a study of blood T cell repertoires in COVID-19. Using immunoSEQ multiplex PCR, the repertoire was profiled, and TCRdb retains in-frame clones only, with some absent. The table shows approximately 70,000 clones, with roughly 87% occurring only once. Sequences were obtained from peripheral blood. These receptors originate from a woman of 80 years or more with acute or convalescent COVID-19. The CDR3 runs from the conserved cysteine through the conserved F or W. Each record gives: CDR3 length, J gene, D gene, clone size, V gene, CDR3 protein, CDR3 DNA. A D gene is named only where the DNA matches it firmly. The size field is filled for only some rows; it gives once, few, many or a size class.

>16|TRBJ2-3|NA|once|TRBV19
CASRRPQTGPPDTQYF
TGTGCCAGCCGGCGGCCCCAGACAGGCCCCCCAGATACGCAGTATTTT
>13|TRBJ1-2|NA|NA|TRBV19
CASSRTVNYGYTF
TGTGCCAGTAGTAGGACAGTTAACTATGGCTACACCTTC
>14|TRBJ1-5|NA|NA|TRBV7-2
CASSPLASSSPQHF
TGTGCCAGCAGCCCCCTGGCGAGTAGTAGCCCCCAGCATTTT
>15|TRBJ1-5|TRBD1|few|TRBV6-6
CASSEDRGQGQPQHF
TGTGCCAGCAGTGAGGACAGGGGGCAGGGTCAGCCCCAGCATTTT
>14|TRBJ2-1|NA|NA|TRBV18
CASSPGQGQPKQFF
TGTGCCAGCTCACCAGGGCAGGGGCAGCCCAAGCAGTTCTTC
>16|TRBJ2-5|TRBD2|NA|TRBV4-1
CASSQAGASGQETQYF
TGCGCCAGCAGCCAAGCGGGCGCTAGCGGGCAAGAGACCCAGTACTTC
>17|TRBJ2-7|TRBD1|NA|TRBV19
CASSLTQGAVSSYEQYF
TGTGCCAGTAGCCTAACCCAGGGGGCGGTTAGCTCCTACGAGCAGTACTTC
>14|TRBJ1-2|TRBD1|NA|TRBV19
CASSRPGQDYGYTF
TGTGCCAGTAGCAGACCGGGACAGGACTATGGCTACACCTTC
>15|TRBJ2-1|TRBD2|NA|TRBV7-6
CASSLALAGGNEQFF
TGTGCCAGCAGCTTAGCCTTAGCGGGAGGCAATGAGCAGTTCTTC
>18|TRBJ2-1|TRBD2|NA|TRBV9
CASSASGLAGLAYNEQFF
TGTGCCAGCAGCGCTTCGGGACTAGCGGGATTAGCCTACAATGAGCAGTTCTTC
>14|TRBJ1-2|NA|NA|TRBV28
CASSLSRVSYGYTF
TGTGCCAGCAGTTTGTCCAGGGTGAGCTATGGCTACACCTTC
>12|TRBJ2-1|NA|NA|TRBV3-1/TRBV3-2
CASTGVNNEQFF
TGTGCCAGCACCGGAGTTAACAATGAGCAGTTCTTC